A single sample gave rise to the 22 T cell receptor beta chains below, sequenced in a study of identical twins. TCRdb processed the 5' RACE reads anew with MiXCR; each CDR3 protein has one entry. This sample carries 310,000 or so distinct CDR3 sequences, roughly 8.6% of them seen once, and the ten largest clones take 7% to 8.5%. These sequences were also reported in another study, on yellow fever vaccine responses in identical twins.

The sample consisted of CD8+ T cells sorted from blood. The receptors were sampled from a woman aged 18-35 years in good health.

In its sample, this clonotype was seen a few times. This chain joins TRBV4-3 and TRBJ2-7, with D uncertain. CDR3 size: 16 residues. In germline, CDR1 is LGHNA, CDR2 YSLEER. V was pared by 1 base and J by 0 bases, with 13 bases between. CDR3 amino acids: CASSQGRDLSSYEQYF. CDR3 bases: TGCGCCAGCAGCCAAGGAAGGGATCTGAGCTCCTACGAGCAGTACTTC.

The CDR3, as DNA: TGTGCCAGCAGCTTCCCCAGACACAAGGAAGGCACTGAAGCTTTCTTT. It encodes CASSFPRHKEGTEAFF. This rearrangement joins TRBV7-9 to TRBJ1-1; D unclear. Germline V gene data show CDR1 as SEHNR and CDR2 as FQNEAQ (reference sequence). The CDR3 length is 16 residues. V was pared by 3 bases and J by 4 bases, with 18 bases between.

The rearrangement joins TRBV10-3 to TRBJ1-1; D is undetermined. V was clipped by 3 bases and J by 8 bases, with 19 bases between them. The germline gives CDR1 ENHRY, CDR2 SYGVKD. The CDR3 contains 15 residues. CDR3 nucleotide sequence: TGTGCCATCAGTGAAGGGCCTGGGGAACAGTTAGAAGCTTTCTTT. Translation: CAISEGPGEQLEAFF.

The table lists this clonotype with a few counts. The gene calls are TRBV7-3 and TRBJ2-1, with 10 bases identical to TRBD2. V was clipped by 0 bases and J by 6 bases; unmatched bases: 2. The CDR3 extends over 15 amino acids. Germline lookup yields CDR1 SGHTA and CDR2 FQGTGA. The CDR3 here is CASSLTLAGSNEQFF. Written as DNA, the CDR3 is TGTGCCAGCAGCTTAACACTAGCGGGGTCCAATGAGCAGTTCTTC.

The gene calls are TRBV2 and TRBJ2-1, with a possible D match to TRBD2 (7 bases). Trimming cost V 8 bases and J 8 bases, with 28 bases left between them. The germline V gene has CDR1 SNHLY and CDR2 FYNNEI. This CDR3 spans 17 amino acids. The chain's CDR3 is CASLSGVDSGAWHEQFF. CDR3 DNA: TGTGCCAGCCTGAGCGGGGTCGACTCGGGGGCCTGGCATGAGCAGTTCTTC. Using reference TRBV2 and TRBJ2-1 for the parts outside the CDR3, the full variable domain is EPEVTQTPSHQVTQMGQEVILRCVPISNHLYFYWYRQILGQKVEFLVSFYNNEISEKSEIFDDQFSVERPDGSNFTLKIRSTKLEDSAMYFCASLSGVDSGAWHEQFFGPGTRLTVL.

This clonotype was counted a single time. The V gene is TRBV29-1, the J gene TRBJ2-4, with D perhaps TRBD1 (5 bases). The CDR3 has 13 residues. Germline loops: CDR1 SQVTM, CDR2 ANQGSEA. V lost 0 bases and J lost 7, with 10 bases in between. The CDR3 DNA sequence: TGCAGCGTTGAAGAGGTCGACAGTAACATTCAGTACTTC. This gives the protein CSVEEVDSNIQYF.

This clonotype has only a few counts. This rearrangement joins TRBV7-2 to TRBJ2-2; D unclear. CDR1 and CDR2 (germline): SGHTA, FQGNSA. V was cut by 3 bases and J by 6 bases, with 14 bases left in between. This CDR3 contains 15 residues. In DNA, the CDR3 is TGTGCCAGCAGCTTCCTGCAAGGTGCGGCCGGGGAGCTGTTTTTT. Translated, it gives CASSFLQGAAGELFF.

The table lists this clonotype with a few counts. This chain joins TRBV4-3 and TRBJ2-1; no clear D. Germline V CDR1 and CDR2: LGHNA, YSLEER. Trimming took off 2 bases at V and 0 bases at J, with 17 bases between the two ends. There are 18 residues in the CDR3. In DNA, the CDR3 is TGCGCCAGCAGCCAACATACCGCAGAGGTGGGCTCCTACAATGAGCAGTTCTTC. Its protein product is CASSQHTAEVGSYNEQFF.

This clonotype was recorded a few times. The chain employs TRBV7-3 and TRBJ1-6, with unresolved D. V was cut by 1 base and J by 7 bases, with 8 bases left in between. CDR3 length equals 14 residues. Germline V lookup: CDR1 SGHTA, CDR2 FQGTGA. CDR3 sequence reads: CASSLSGENSPLHF. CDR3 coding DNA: TGTGCCAGCAGCTTAAGCGGGGAGAATTCACCCCTCCACTTT. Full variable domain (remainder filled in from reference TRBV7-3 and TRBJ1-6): GAGVSQTPSNKVTEKGKYVELRCDPISGHTALYWYRQSLGQGPEFLIYFQGTGAADDSGLPNDRFFAVRPEGSVSTLKIQRTERGDSAVYLCASSLSGENSPLHFGNGTRLTVT.

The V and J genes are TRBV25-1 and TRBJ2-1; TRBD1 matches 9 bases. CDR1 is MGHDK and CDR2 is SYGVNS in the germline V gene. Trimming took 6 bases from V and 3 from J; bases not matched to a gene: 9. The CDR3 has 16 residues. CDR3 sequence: CASSAPRDRDYNEQFF. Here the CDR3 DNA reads TGTGCCAGCAGCGCCCCGAGGGACAGGGACTACAATGAGCAGTTCTTC.

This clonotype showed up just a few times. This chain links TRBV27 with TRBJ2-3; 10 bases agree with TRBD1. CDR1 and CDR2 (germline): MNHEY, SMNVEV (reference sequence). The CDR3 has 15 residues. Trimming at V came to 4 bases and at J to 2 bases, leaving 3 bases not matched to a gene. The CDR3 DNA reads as TGTGCCAGCAGTTCCGGGACAGGGGTCACAGATACGCAGTATTTT. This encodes CASSSGTGVTDTQYF.

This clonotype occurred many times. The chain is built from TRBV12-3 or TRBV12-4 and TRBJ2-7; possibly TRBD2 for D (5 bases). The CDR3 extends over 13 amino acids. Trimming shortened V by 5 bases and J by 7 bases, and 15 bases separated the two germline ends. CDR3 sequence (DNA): TGTGCCAGCAGTGTAATGGTCCGCGGGGAGCAGTACTTC. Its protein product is CASSVMVRGEQYF.

In nucleotides, the CDR3 is TGTGCCACCAGCAGCGGTCGCGCGTACAATGAGCAGTTCTTC. It yields the protein CATSSGRAYNEQFF. The chain uses TRBV15 and TRBJ2-1; D is unresolved. V lost 3 bases to trimming and J lost 4 bases, with 10 bases between them. The CDR3 spans 14 residues. Germline V CDR1 and CDR2: LNHNV, YYDKDF (reference sequence). Together with reference TRBV15 and TRBJ2-1, the CDR3 gives the full variable domain: DAMVIQNPRYQVTQFGKPVTLSCSQTLNHNVMYWYQQKSSQAPKLLFHYYDKDFNNEADTPDNFQSRRPNTSFCFLDIRSPGLGDTAMYLCATSSGRAYNEQFFGPGTRLTVL.

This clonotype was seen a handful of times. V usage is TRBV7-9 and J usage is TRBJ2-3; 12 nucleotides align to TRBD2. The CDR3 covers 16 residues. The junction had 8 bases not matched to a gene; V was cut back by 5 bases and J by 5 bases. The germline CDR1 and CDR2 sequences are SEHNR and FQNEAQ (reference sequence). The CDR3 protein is CASSPRLAGVGDTQYF. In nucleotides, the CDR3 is TGTGCCAGCAGCCCACGACTAGCGGGAGTGGGAGATACGCAGTATTTT.

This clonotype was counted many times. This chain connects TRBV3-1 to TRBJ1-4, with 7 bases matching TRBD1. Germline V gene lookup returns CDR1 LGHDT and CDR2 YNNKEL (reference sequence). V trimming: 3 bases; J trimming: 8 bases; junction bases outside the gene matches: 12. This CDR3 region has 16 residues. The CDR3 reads CASSHPSQTGSEKLFF. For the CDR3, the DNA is TGTGCCAGCAGCCACCCCTCCCAGACAGGGTCGGAAAAACTGTTTTTT. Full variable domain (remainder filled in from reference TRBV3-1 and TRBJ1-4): DTAVSQTPKYLVTQMGNDKSIKCEQNLGHDTMYWYKQDSKKFLKIMFSYNNKELIINETVPNRFSPKSPDKAHLNLHINSLELGDSAVYFCASSHPSQTGSEKLFFGSGTQLSVL.

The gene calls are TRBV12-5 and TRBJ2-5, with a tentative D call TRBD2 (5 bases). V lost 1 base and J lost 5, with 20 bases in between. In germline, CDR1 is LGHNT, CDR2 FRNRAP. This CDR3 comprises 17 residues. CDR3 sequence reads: CASGLGTASPYQETQYF. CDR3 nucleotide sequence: TGTGCTAGTGGTTTGGGGACGGCTAGCCCCTATCAGGAGACCCAGTACTTC.

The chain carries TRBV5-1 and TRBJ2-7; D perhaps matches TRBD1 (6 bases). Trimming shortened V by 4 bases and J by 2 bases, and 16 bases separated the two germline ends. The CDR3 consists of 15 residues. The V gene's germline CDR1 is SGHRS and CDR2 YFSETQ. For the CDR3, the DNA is TGCGCCAGCAGCCATTCTTCGGACAGTACCTACGAGCAGTACTTC. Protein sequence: CASSHSSDSTYEQYF.

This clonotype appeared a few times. CDR3 loop: CASSPQVASYEQYF. The CDR3 DNA reads as TGCGCCAGCAGCCCACAGGTGGCCTCCTACGAGCAGTACTTC. The V gene is TRBV5-1, the J gene TRBJ2-7; TRBD1 might be the D (5 bases). Trimming cost V 4 bases and J 0 bases, with 11 bases left between them. The germline V gene encodes CDR1 SGHRS and CDR2 YFSETQ. This CDR3 is 14 amino acids long.

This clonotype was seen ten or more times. For the CDR3, the DNA is TGCGCCAGCAGCTCCCTGCGGGCGGTACGGGGGGATACGCAGTATTTT. This encodes CASSSLRAVRGDTQYF. The chain joins TRBV5-1 to TRBJ2-3; D possibly corresponds to TRBD2 (6 bases). The V gene lost 3 bases and the J gene lost 6 bases, with 20 bases spanning the gap. The CDR3 is 16 residues long. Germline assignment: CDR1 SGHRS and CDR2 YFSETQ.

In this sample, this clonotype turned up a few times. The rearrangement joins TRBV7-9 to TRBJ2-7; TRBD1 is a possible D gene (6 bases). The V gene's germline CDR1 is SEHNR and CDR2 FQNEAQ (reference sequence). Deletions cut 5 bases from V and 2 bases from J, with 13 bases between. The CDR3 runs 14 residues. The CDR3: CASSPQDSPYEQYF. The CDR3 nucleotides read TGTGCCAGCAGCCCACAGGACAGCCCCTACGAGCAGTACTTC.

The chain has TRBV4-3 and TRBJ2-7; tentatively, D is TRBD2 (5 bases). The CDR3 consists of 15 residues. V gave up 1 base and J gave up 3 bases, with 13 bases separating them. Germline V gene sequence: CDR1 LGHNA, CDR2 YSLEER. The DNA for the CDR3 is TGCGCCAGCAGCCAAGTTTTGGAGGCCAGCTACGAGCAGTACTTC. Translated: CASSQVLEASYEQYF.

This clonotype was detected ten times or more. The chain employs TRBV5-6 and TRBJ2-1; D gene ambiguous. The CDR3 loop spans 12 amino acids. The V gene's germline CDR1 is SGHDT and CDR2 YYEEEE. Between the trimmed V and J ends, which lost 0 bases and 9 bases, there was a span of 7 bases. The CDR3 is CASSLGVGEQFF. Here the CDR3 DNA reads TGTGCCAGCAGCTTGGGGGTGGGTGAGCAGTTCTTC.